Sequencing of this T cell receptor (beta chain) was carried out in a study of blood T cell repertoires in COVID-19. Study background: The origin of the acute and convalescent COVID-19 samples was the United States, Italy and Spain. T cells, B-cell-depleted T cells, or PBMCs provided the cDNA or gDNA that served as material.

Method: immunoSEQ multiplex PCR; TCRdb's copy keeps in-frame clones and lacks some. The sample yields about 100,000 clones, about 85% seen once. After removal of 5 bases from V and 4 bases from J, the junction contained 11 bases not matched to a gene. CDR3 size: 15 residues. Per germline, CDR1 SNHLY and CDR2 FYNNEI. The sample holds one count of this clone. The V gene is TRBV2, the J gene TRBJ2-7; the match to TRBD2 covers 7 bases. Sequenced material: peripheral blood. The TCR originated in a man aged 50 or older with active or convalescent COVID-19. The CDR3 loop reads CASSKFGGSAYEQYF. The DNA of the CDR3 is TGTGCCAGCAGTAAGTTCGGCGGGAGCGCGTACGAGCAGTACTTC.